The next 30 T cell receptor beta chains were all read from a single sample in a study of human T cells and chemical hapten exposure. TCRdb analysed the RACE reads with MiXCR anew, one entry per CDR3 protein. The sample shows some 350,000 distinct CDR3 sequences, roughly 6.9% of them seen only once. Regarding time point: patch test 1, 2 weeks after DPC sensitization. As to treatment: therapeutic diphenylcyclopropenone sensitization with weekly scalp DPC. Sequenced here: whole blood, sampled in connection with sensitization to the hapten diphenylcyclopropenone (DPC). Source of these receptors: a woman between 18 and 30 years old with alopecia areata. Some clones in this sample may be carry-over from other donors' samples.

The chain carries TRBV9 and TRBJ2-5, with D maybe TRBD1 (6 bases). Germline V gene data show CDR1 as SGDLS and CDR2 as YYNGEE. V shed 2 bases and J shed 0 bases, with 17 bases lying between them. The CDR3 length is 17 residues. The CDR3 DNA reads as TGTGCCAGCAGCGTCGGGGTAGGGGGATCCAACCAAGAGACCCAGTACTTC. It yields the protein CASSVGVGGSNQETQYF.

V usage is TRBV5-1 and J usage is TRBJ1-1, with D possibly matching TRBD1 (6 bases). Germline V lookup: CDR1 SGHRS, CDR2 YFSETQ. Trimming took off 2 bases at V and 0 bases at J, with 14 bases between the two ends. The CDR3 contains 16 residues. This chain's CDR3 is CASSFGDRRMNTEAFF. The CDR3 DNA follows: TGCGCCAGCAGCTTCGGAGACAGGAGAATGAACACTGAAGCTTTCTTT.

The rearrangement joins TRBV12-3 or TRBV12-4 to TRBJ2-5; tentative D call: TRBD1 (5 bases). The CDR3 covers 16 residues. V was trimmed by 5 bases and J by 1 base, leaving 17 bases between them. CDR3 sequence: CASSPATASLQETQYF. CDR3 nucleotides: TGTGCCAGCAGTCCCGCGACAGCCTCACTCCAAGAGACCCAGTACTTC.

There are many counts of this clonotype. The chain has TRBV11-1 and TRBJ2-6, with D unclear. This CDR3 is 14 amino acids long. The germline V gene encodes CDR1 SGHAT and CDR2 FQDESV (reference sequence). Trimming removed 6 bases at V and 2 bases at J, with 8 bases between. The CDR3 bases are TGTGCCAGCAGGCCCAGAGCTGGGGCCAACGTCCTGACTTTC. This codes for CASRPRAGANVLTF.

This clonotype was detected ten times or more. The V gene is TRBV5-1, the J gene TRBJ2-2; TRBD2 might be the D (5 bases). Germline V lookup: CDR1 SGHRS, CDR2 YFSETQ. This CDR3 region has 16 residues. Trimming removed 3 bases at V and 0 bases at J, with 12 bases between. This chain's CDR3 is CASSWVSDSNTGELFF. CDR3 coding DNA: TGCGCCAGCAGCTGGGTTTCGGACTCGAACACCGGGGAGCTGTTTTTT.

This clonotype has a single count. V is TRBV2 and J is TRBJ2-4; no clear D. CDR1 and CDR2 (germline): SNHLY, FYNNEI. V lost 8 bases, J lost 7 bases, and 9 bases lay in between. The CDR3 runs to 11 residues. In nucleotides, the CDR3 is TGTGCCAGCGCCCCTCGGAACATTCAGTACTTC. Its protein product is CASAPRNIQYF.

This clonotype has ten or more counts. The CDR3 loop reads CASNTRGDQPQHF. In nucleotides, the CDR3 is TGTGCCAGCAACACGAGGGGGGACCAGCCCCAGCATTTT. This chain connects TRBV5-5 to TRBJ1-5; TRBD1 is a possible D gene (6 bases). This CDR3 contains 13 residues. V shed 6 bases and J shed 7 bases, with 14 bases lying between them. Germline CDR1 reads SGHKS; CDR2 reads YYEKEE (reference sequence).

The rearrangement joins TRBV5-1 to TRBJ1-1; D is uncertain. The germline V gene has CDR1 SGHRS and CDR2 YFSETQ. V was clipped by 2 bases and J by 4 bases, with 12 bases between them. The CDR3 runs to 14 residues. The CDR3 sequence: CASSFILEGTEAFF. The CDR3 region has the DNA TGCGCCAGCAGCTTTATTTTAGAGGGCACTGAAGCTTTCTTT.

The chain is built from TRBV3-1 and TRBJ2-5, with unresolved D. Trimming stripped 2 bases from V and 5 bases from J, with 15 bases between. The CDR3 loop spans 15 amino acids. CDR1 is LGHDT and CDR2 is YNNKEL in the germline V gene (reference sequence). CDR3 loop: CASSQPSSLRETQYF. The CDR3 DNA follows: TGTGCCAGCAGCCAACCTTCTAGTCTGAGGGAGACCCAGTACTTC.

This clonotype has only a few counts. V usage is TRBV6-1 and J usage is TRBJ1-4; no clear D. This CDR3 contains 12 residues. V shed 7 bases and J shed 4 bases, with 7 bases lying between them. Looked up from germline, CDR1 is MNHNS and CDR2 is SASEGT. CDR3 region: CASTDINEKLFF. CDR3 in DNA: TGTGCCAGCACAGATATTAATGAAAAACTGTTTTTT.

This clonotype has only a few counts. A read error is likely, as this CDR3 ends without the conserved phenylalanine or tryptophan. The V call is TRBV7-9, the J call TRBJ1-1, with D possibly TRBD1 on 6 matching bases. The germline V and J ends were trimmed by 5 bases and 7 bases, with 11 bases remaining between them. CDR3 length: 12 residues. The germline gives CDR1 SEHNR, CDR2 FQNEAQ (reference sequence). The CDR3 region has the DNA TGTGCCAGCAGCCGAGGACAGCTTGAAGCTTTCCTT. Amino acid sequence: CASSRGQLEAFL.

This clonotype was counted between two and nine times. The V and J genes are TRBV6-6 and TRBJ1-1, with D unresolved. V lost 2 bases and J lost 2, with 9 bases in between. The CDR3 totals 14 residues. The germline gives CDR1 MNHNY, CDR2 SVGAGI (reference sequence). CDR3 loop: CASSYPEPNTEAFF. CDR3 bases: TGTGCCAGCAGTTACCCAGAACCTAACACTGAAGCTTTCTTT.

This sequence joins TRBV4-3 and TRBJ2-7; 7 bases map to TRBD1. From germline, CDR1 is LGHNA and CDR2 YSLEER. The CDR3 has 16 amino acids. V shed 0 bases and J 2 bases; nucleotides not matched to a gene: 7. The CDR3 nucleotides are TGCGCCAGCAGCCAAGAAGTGTGGGACAGCGCCTACGAGCAGTACTTC. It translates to CASSQEVWDSAYEQYF.

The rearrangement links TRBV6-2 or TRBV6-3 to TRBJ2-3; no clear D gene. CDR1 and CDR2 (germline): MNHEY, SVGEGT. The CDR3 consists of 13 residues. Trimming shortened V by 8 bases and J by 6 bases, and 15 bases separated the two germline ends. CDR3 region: CASQLTGGDTQYF. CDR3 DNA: TGTGCCAGCCAACTAACGGGCGGCGATACGCAGTATTTT.

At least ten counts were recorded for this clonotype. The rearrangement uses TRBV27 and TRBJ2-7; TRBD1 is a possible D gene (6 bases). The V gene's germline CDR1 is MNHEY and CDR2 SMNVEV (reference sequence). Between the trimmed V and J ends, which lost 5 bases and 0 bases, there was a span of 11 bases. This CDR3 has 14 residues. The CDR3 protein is CASSALGGSYEQYF. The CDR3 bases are TGTGCCAGCAGTGCGTTAGGGGGCTCCTACGAGCAGTACTTC.

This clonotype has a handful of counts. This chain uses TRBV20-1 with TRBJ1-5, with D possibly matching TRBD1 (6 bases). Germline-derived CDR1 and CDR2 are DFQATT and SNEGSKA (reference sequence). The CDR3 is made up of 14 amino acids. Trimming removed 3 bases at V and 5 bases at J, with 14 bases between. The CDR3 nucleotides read TGCAGTGCTAGTCTCGGGGGGCTGGATCAGCCCCAGCATTTT. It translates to CSASLGGLDQPQHF.

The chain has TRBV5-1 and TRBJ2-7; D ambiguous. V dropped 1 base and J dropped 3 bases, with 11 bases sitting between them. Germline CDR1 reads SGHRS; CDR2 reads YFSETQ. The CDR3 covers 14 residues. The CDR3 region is CASSLRGRNYEQYF. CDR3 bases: TGCGCCAGCAGCTTGCGTGGGCGAAACTACGAGCAGTACTTC. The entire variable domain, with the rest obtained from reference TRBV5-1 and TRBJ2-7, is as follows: KAGVTQTPRYLIKTRGQQVTLSCSPISGHRSVSWYQQTPGQGLQFLFEYFSETQRNKGNFPGRFSGRQFSNSRSEMNVSTLELGDSALYLCASSLRGRNYEQYFGPGTRLTVT.

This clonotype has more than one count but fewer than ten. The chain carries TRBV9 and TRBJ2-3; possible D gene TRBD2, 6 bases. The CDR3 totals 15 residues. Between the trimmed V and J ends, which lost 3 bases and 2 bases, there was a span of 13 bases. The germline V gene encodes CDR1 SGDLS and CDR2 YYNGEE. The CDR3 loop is CASSGIAESTDTQYF. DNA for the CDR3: TGTGCCAGCAGCGGAATAGCGGAATCCACAGATACGCAGTATTTT.

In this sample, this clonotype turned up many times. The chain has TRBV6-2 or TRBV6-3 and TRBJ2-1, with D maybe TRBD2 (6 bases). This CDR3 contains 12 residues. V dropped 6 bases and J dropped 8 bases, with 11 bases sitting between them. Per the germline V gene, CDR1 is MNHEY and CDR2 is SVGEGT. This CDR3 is CASSQREDEQFF. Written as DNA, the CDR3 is TGTGCCAGCAGCCAGAGGGAGGATGAGCAGTTCTTC.

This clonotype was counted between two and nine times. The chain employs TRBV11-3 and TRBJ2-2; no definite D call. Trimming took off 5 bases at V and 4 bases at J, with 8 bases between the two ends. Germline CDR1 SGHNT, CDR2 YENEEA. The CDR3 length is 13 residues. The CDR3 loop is CASSPISTGELFF. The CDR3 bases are TGTGCCAGCAGCCCCATATCCACCGGGGAGCTGTTTTTT.

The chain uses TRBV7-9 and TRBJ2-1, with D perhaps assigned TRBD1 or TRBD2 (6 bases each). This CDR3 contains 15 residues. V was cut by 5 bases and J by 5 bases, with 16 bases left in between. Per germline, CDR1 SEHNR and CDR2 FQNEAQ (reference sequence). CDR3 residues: CASSHGSGAHNEQFF. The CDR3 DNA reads TGTGCCAGCAGCCATGGATCGGGGGCCCACAATGAGCAGTTCTTC.

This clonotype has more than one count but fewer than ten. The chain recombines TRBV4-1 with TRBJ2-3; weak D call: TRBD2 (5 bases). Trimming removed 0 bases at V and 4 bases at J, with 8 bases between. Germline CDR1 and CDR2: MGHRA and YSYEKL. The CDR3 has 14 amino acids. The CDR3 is CASSQDAGPDTQYF. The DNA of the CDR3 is TGCGCCAGCAGCCAAGATGCGGGTCCAGATACGCAGTATTTT.

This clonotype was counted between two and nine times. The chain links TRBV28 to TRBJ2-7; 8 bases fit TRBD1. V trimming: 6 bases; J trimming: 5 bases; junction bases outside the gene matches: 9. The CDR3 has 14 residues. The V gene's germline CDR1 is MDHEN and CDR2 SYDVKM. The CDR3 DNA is TGTGCCAGCAGCCAGACAGGGGCCCTAGACGAGCAGTACTTC. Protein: CASSQTGALDEQYF.

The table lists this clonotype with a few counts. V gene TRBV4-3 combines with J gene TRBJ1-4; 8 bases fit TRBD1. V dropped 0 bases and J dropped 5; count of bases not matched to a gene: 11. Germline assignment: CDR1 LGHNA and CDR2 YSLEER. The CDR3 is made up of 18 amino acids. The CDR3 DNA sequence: TGCGCCAGCAGCCAAGAGGCCTCTCAGGGGGCGGTAAATGAAAAACTGTTTTTT. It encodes CASSQEASQGAVNEKLFF.

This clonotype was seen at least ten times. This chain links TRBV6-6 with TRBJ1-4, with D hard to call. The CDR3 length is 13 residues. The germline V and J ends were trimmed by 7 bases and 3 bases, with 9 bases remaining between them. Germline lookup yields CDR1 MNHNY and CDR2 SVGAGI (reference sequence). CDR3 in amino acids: CASNRPSNEKLFF. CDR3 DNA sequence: TGTGCCAGCAACCGGCCCTCTAATGAAAAACTGTTTTTT.

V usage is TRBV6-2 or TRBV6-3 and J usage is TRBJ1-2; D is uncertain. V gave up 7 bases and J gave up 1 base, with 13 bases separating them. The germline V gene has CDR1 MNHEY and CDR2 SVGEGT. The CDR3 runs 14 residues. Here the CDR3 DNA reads TGTGCCAGCATCCCCCGAGGGAGTAACTATGGCTACACCTTC. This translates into CASIPRGSNYGYTF.

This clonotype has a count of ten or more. The DNA for the CDR3 is TGTGCCGTACAGGGCGTGGCTCCCACTGAAGCTTTCTTT. Amino acids: CAVQGVAPTEAFF. The chain is built from TRBV10-3 and TRBJ1-1, with a tentative D call TRBD1 (6 bases). Germline CDR1 is ENHRY and CDR2 is SYGVKD. The V gene lost 11 bases and the J gene lost 4 bases, with 17 bases spanning the gap. The CDR3 loop spans 13 amino acids.

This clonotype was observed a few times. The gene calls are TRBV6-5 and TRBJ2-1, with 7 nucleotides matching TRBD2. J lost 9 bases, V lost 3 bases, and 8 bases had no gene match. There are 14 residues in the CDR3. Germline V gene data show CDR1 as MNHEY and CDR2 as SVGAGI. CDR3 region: CASSYEAGLSEQFF. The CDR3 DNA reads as TGTGCCAGCAGTTATGAAGCGGGGTTAAGTGAGCAGTTCTTC.

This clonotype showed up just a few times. The CDR3 spells CASSLAGQKITDTQYF. The CDR3 nucleotides read TGTGCCAGCAGTTTAGCTGGGCAGAAAATAACAGATACGCAGTATTTT. The genes are TRBV12-3 or TRBV12-4 and TRBJ2-3; no clear D gene. The CDR3 runs to 16 residues. V was cut by 0 bases and J by 3 bases, with 13 bases left in between.

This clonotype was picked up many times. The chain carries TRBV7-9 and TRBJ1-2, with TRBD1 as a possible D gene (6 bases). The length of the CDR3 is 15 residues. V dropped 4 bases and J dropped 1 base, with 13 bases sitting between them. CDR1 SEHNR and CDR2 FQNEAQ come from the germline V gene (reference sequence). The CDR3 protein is CASSSRQEINYGYTF. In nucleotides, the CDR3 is TGTGCCAGCAGCTCGCGACAGGAGATTAACTATGGCTACACCTTC.